There are a few counts of the clone carrying this TCR beta chain. What the library attached to individual cDNA molecules were unique molecular identifiers. TCRdb called the RACE reads again in MiXCR, with one record for every CDR3 protein. This sample has about 69,000 distinct CDR3 sequences, with around a third found just once. The source of the sample is a study of human T cells and chemical hapten exposure. Turning to the study itself: Predominantly women, the patients had alopecia areata, totalis or universalis. How much TCR each sample yielded varied, mostly because pooled library volumes differed slightly.

Time point defined: patch test 1, 2 weeks after DPC sensitization. Treatment of the sample: therapeutic diphenylcyclopropenone sensitization with weekly scalp DPC. The CDR3 runs 14 residues. V lost 8 bases and J 4 bases, leaving 13 bases between the germline ends. The TCR sequence derives from a man aged 40-55 years with alopecia areata. Some clones in this sample may be carry-over from other donors' samples. The chain uses TRBV5-3 and TRBJ2-6; weak D call: TRBD2 (6 bases). TRBV5-3 falls under the ORF class, with uncertain function. Sequences were derived from whole blood, sampled in connection with sensitization to the hapten diphenylcyclopropenone (DPC). This CDR3 reads CARKAGSGANVLTF. The CDR3 bases are TGTGCCAGGAAGGCGGGATCCGGGGCCAACGTCCTGACTTTC.